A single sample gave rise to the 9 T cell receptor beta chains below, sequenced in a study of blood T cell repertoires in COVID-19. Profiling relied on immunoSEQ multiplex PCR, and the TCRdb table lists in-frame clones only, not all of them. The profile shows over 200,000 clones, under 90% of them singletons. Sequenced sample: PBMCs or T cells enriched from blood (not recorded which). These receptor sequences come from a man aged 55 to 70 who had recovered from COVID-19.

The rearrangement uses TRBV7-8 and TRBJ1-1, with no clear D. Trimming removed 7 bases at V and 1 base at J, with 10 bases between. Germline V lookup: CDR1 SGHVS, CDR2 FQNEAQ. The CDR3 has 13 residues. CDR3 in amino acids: CASTHHKNTEAFF. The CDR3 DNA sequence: TGTGCCAGCACCCATCACAAGAACACTGAAGCTTTCTTT.

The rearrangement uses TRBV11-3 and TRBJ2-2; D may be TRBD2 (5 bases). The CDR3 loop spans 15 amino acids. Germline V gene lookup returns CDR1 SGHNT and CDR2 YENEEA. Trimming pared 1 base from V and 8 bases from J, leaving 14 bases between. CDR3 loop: CASSLGIPGGGELFF. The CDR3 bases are TGTGCCAGCAGCTTAGGGATCCCCGGCGGGGGGGAGCTGTTTTTT.

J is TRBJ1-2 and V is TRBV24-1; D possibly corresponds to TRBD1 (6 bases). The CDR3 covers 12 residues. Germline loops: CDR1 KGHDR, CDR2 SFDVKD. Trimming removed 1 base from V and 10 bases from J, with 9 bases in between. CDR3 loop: CATSDLGGVYTF. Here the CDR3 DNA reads TGTGCCACCAGTGATTTAGGGGGTGTCTACACCTTC.

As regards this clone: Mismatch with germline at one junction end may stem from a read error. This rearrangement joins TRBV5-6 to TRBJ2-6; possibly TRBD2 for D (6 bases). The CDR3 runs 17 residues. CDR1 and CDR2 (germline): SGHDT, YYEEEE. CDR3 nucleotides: TGTGCCCGCAGCCGGGACCGGGCCGCGGGGGGGGCCAACGTCCTGACTTTC. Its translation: CARSRDRAAGGANVLTF.

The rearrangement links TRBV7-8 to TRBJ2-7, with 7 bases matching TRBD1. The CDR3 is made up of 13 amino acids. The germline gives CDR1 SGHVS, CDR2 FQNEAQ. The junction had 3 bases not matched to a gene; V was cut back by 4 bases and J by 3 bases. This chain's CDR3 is CASSSTGNYEQYF. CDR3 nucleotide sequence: TGTGCCAGCAGCTCGACAGGGAACTACGAGCAGTACTTC.

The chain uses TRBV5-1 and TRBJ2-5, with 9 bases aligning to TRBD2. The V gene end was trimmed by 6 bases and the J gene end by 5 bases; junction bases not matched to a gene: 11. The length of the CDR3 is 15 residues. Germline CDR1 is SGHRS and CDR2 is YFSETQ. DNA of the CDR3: TGCGCCAGCACCCCCGTCAGCGGGGGGAGGGAGACCCAGTACTTC. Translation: CASTPVSGGRETQYF.

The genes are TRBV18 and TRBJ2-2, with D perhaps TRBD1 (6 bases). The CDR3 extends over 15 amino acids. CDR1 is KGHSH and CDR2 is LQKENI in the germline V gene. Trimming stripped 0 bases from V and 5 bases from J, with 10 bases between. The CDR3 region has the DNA TGTGCCAGCTCACCACCAGGGACAAGGACCGGGGAGCTGTTTTTT. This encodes CASSPPGTRTGELFF.

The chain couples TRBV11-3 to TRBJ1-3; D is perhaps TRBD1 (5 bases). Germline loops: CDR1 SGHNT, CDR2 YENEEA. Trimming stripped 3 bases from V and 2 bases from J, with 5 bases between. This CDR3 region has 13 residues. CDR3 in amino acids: CASSLGPGNTIYF. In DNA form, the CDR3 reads TGTGCCAGCAGCTTGGGGCCTGGAAACACCATATATTTT.

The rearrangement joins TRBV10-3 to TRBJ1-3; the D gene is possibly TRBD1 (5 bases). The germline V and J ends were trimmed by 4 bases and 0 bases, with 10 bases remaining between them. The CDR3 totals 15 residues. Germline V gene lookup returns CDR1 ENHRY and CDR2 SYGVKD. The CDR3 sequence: CAISVQGSSGNTIYF. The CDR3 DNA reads TGTGCCATCAGTGTCCAGGGCAGCTCTGGAAACACCATATATTTT.